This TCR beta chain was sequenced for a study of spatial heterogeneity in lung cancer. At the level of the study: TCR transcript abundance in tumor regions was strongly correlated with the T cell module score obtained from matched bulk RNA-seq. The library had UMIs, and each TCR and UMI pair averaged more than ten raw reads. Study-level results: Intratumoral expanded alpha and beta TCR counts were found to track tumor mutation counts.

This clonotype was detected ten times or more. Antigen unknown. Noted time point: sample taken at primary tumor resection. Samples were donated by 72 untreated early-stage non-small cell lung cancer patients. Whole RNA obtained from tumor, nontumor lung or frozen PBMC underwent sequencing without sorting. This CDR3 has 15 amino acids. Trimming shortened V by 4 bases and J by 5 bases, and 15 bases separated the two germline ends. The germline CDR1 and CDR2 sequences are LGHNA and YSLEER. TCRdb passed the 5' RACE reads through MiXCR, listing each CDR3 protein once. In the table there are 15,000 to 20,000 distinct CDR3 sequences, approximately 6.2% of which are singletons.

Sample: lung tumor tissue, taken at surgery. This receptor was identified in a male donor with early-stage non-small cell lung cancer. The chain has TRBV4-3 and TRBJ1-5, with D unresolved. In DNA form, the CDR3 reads TGCGCCAGCAGCCGTTCTATATCGCGGGATCAGCCCCAGCATTTT. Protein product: CASSRSISRDQPQHF.